The entry below gives a single TCR beta chain sequence along with its context. Antigen unknown. Germline V gene lookup returns CDR1 SGHAT and CDR2 FQNNGV. CDR3 size: 14 residues. V was pared by 1 base and J by 2 bases, with 9 bases between. The method was immunoSEQ multiplex PCR; TCRdb's version includes in-frame clones alone and lacks a portion of them. The sample contains under 40,000 clones, approximately 88% of which appear only once. The data originate from a study of T cell responses to AZD1222 COVID-19 vaccine. Across the whole study: Second-dose recipients at about 4 or about 12 weeks were treated as one pooled group. Whole-study results and caveats: Spike-specific TCR breadth and depth grew following two AZD1222 doses. Mapped onto spike, vaccine-associated CD4 TCRs spanned it and were dominant at 160-218 and 743-854.

The sample was peripheral blood, taken on day 0 of AZD1222 vaccination. The rearrangement links TRBV11-2 to TRBJ2-7; tentatively, D is TRBD1 (6 bases). The source of this sequence is an adult in good health. This CDR3 reads CASSLVGTPYEQYF. The DNA of the CDR3 is TGTGCCAGCAGCTTAGTCGGGACACCCTACGAGCAGTACTTC.